This passage covers 11 T cell receptor beta chains from one sample sequenced in a study of regulatory T cells in long-lasting Graves disease. With iRepertoire HTBI primers and Arm-PCR of CDR3 regions, TCR beta libraries were built. TCRdb reprocessed the multiplex PCR reads with MiXCR, giving one entry per CDR3 protein. In the table there are fewer than 350,000 distinct CDR3 sequences, over 15% of which are singletons. As for time point: newly diagnosed GD, antithyroid drugs for less than 3 months. PBMC RNA was the source of the TCR library. Source: peripheral blood mononuclear cells (PBMCs), taken at new diagnosis, from a patient treated with antithyroid drugs. These receptors were collected from a female donor with Graves disease.

The V and J genes are TRBV18 and TRBJ1-1, with D uncertain. V lost 2 bases and J lost 1, with 5 bases in between. CDR3 length: 13 amino acids. Germline V gene data show CDR1 as KGHSH and CDR2 as LQKENI. The CDR3 loop is CASSPNQNTEAFF. CDR3 in DNA: TGTGCCAGCTCACCAAACCAGAACACTGAAGCTTTCTTT.

This clonotype came up many times. The genes are TRBV2 and TRBJ2-5, with TRBD2 matching 7 bases. The CDR3 runs to 15 residues. V lost 9 bases and J lost 5; bases outside the gene matches: 15. Germline V CDR1 and CDR2: SNHLY, FYNNEI. Here the CDR3 DNA reads TGTGCCAGTGTCGGCGGCGTAGCGGGCGGGGAGACCCAGTACTTC. This codes for CASVGGVAGGETQYF.

The rearrangement joins TRBV20-1 to TRBJ2-1; 13 bases align to TRBD2. Germline CDR1 and CDR2: DFQATT and SNEGSKA (reference sequence). This CDR3 is built from 17 residues. V gave up 1 base and J gave up 0 bases; unmatched junction bases: 3. CDR3 sequence (DNA): TGCAGTGCTAGAGGGGGGACTAGCGGGACCTCCTACAATGAGCAGTTCTTC. It codes for CSARGGTSGTSYNEQFF.

The rearrangement uses TRBV12-3 or TRBV12-4 and TRBJ2-3; no definite D call. V dropped 1 base and J dropped 2 bases, with 16 bases sitting between them. The CDR3 sequence is 17 residues long. The CDR3, as DNA: TGTGCCAGCAGTTTAGATGTCCAGGTCCTGGACACAGATACGCAGTATTTT. The encoded protein is CASSLDVQVLDTDTQYF.

This clonotype was recorded many times. The chain is built from TRBV18 and TRBJ2-3; D not certain. There are 13 residues in the CDR3. Trimming pared 3 bases from V and 2 bases from J, leaving 6 bases between. Germline loops: CDR1 KGHSH, CDR2 LQKENI. Here the CDR3 DNA reads TGTGCCAGCTCACCCAGCCTCACAGATACGCAGTATTTT. This sequence encodes CASSPSLTDTQYF.

This clonotype was picked up many times. V gene TRBV6-1 combines with J gene TRBJ2-5; D perhaps matches TRBD2 (5 bases). Germline V gives CDR1 MNHNS, CDR2 SASEGT. Trimming pared 3 bases from V and 4 bases from J, leaving 15 bases between. This CDR3 comprises 15 residues. CDR3 nucleotide sequence: TGTGCCAGCAGTGATGAATTGACTAATTTAGAGACCCAGTACTTC. Protein product: CASSDELTNLETQYF.

The table lists this clonotype with many counts. V usage is TRBV11-2 and J usage is TRBJ2-7; D ambiguous. Germline V gene lookup returns CDR1 SGHAT and CDR2 FQNNGV. Trimming took off 2 bases at V and 2 bases at J, with 10 bases between the two ends. The CDR3 runs to 14 residues. In DNA, the CDR3 is TGTGCCAGCAGCTTAACTGCAGACACCTACGAGCAGTACTTC. As protein: CASSLTADTYEQYF.

This clonotype was observed many times. The rearrangement joins TRBV24-1 to TRBJ2-3; D possibly uses TRBD1 or TRBD2 (5 bases each). The germline V and J ends were trimmed by 10 bases and 2 bases, with 15 bases remaining between them. This CDR3 has 14 residues. In germline, CDR1 is KGHDR, CDR2 SFDVKD. CDR3 DNA sequence: TGTGCCACGTCTCGGGGACCCTCCACAGATACGCAGTATTTT. The encoded protein is CATSRGPSTDTQYF.

For this clonotype: This may be a read error, as it is one base from a much larger clone. CDR3 residues: CASSQDLGARQYF. The CDR3 region has the DNA TGTGCCAGCAGCCAAGATCTCGGGGCGCGGCAGTACTTC. The V call is TRBV3-1, the J call TRBJ2-5; D assignment may be TRBD1 or TRBD2 (5 bases each). With 0 bases removed from V and 11 bases from J, the gap between germline ends came to 13 bases. The CDR3 contains 13 residues. Germline-derived CDR1 and CDR2 are LGHDT and YNNKEL (reference sequence).

V usage is TRBV28 and J usage is TRBJ1-2; D is unresolved. Looked up from germline, CDR1 is MDHEN and CDR2 is SYDVKM. V was shortened by 6 bases and J by 3 bases, with 14 bases between the two germline ends. The CDR3 length is 14 residues. The CDR3 loop is CASSPLNTHYGYTF. CDR3 coding DNA: TGTGCCAGCAGCCCCCTCAACACCCACTATGGCTACACCTTC.

This clonotype was counted many times. The chain recombines TRBV28 with TRBJ2-1; 7 bases map to TRBD2. CDR3 length: 16 residues. V dropped 5 bases and J dropped 4; count of bases not matched to a gene: 11. Germline lookup yields CDR1 MDHEN and CDR2 SYDVKM. The DNA of the CDR3 is TGTGCCAGCAGTCCACTCTTCGGGAGGACTTACAATGAGCAGTTCTTC. Encoded protein: CASSPLFGRTYNEQFF.